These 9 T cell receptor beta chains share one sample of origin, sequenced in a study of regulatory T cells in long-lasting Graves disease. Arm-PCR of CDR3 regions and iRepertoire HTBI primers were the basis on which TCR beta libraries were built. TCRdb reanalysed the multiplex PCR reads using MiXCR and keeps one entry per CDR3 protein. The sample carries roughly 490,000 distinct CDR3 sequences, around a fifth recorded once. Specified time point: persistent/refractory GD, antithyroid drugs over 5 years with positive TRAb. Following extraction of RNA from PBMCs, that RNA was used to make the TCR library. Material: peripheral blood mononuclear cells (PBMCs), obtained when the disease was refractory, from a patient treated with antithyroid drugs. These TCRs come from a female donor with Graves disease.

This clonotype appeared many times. The DNA for the CDR3 is TGTGCCAGCAGCTTAGATGCCTTGATAGCCTACGAGCAGTACTTC. Translated: CASSLDALIAYEQYF. This sequence joins TRBV7-2 and TRBJ2-7; D remains unclear. V lost 1 base to trimming and J lost 2 bases, with 12 bases between them. The CDR3 covers 15 residues. Germline-derived CDR1 and CDR2 are SGHTA and FQGNSA. The full variable domain, in which reference TRBV7-2 and TRBJ2-7 provide the parts outside the CDR3, is GAGVSQSPSNKVTEKGKDVELRCDPISGHTALYWYRQSLGQGLEFLIYFQGNSAPDKSGLPSDRFSAERTGGSVSTLTIQRTQQEDSAVYLCASSLDALIAYEQYFGPGTRLTVT.

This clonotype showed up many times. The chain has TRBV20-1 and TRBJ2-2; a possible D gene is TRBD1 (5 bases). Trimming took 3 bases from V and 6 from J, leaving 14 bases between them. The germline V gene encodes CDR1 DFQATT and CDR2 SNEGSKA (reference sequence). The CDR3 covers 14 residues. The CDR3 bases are TGCAGTGCTAGGGACCACCTCAGGGCCGGGGAGCTGTTTTTT. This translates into CSARDHLRAGELFF.

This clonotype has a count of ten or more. CDR3 region: CSVENWGETGQNYGYTF. The CDR3 DNA reads as TGCAGCGTTGAAAATTGGGGAGAGACAGGGCAAAACTATGGCTACACCTTC. The J gene is TRBJ1-2, the V gene TRBV29-1, with 7 bases that match TRBD1. V was clipped by 2 bases and J by 2 bases; unmatched bases: 14. Looked up from germline, CDR1 is SQVTM and CDR2 is ANQGSEA. This CDR3 comprises 17 residues.

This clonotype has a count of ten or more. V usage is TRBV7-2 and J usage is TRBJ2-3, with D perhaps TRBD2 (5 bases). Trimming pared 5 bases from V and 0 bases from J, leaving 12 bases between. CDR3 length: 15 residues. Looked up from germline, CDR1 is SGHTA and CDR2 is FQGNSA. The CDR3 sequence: CASSRVSGSTDTQYF. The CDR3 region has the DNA TGTGCCAGCAGCCGCGTAAGCGGTAGCACAGATACGCAGTATTTT. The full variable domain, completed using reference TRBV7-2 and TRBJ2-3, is GAGVSQSPSNKVTEKGKDVELRCDPISGHTALYWYRQSLGQGLEFLIYFQGNSAPDKSGLPSDRFSAERTGGSVSTLTIQRTQQEDSAVYLCASSRVSGSTDTQYFGPGTRLTVL.

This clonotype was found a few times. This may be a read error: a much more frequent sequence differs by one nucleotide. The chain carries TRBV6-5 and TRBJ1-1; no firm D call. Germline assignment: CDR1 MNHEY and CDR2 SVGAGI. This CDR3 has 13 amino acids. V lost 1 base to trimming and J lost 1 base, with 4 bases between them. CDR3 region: CASSYWENTEAFF. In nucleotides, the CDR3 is TGTGCCAGCAGTTACTGGGAGAACACTGAAGCTTTCTTT.

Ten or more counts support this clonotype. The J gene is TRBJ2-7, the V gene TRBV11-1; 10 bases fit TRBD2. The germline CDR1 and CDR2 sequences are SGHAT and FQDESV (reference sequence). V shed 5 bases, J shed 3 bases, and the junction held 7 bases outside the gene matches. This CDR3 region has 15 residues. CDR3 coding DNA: TGTGCCAGCAGCGGGGAACTAGCGGGGATCTACGAGCAGTACTTC. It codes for CASSGELAGIYEQYF. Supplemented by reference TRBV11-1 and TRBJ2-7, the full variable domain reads EAEVAQSPRYKITEKSQAVAFWCDPISGHATLYWYRQILGQGPELLVQFQDESVVDDSQLPKDRFSAERLKGVDSTLKIQPAELGDSAMYLCASSGELAGIYEQYFGPGTRLTVT.

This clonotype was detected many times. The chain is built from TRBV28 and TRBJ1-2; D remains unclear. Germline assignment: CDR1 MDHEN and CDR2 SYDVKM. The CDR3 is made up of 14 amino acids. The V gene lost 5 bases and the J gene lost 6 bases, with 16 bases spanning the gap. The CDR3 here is CASSPAVAGNGYTF. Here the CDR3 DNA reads TGTGCCAGCAGTCCCGCCGTGGCGGGGAATGGCTACACCTTC.

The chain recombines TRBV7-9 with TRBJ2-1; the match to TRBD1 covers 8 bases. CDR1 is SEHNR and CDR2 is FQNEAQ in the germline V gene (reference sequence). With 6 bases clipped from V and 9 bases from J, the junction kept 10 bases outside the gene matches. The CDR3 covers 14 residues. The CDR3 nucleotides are TGTGCCAGCAGGAACCCACGGACAGGGCTTGAGCAGTTCTTC. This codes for CASRNPRTGLEQFF.

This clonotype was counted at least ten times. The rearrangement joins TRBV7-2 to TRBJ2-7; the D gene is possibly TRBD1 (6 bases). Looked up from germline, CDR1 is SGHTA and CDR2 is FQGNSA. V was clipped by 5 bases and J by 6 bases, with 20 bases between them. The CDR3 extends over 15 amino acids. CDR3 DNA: TGTGCCAGCAGCCCACAGGGAACGAACTGGTTCGAGCAGTACTTC. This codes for CASSPQGTNWFEQYF.